This T cell receptor (beta chain) was obtained from a study of blood T cell repertoires in COVID-19. CDR3 size: 13 residues. V lost 11 bases to trimming and J lost 2 bases, with 15 bases between them. CDR1 and CDR2 from the germline V gene are KGHDR and SFDVKD. Original methodology: Quantification of nucleated cells was approximated via reference gene primer amplification. Using immunoSEQ multiplex PCR, the repertoire was profiled, and TCRdb retains in-frame clones only, with some absent. Clone size and the V and J calls come from that table; the DNA yielded D and trimming. The sample consists of 290,000 or so clones, about four fifths of them appearing once.

Sequencing was done on a sample of PBMCs or T cells enriched from blood (not recorded which). This TCR came from a man in his forties or fifties who had been exposed to COVID-19. The V gene is TRBV24-1, the J gene TRBJ2-7; D may be TRBD2 (6 bases). In nucleotides, the CDR3 is TGTGCCAGCGCCGGGGGACCCCCCTACGAGCAGTACTTC. Translated: CASAGGPPYEQYF.